This T cell receptor beta chain was sequenced for a study of sequential checkpoint blockade in melanoma. Assay: immunoSEQ multiplex PCR; the TCRdb copy retains only in-frame clones and omits some. The table has roughly 20,000 clones, around 80% seen once. Treatment given: randomized to nivolumab then ipilimumab (arm A) or the reverse (arm B). Live CD3+CD8+ CD19− CD56− cells were sorted from PBMCs. The specimen comprised CD8+ T cells sorted from blood (inferred from file names), sampled from a patient given nivolumab and ipilimumab in sequence. The sequence was collected from a human donor with melanoma.

The CDR3 DNA is TGTGCCAGCAGTAGGGGGCCGGGCCCCTACGAGCAGTACTTC. Translated: CASSRGPGPYEQYF. The chain employs TRBV28 and TRBJ2-7, with 7 bases matching TRBD1. Germline V lookup: CDR1 MDHEN, CDR2 SYDVKM. The V segment lost 5 bases and the J segment 2 bases; nucleotides outside the gene matches: 6. This CDR3 region has 14 residues. Drawing the rest from reference TRBV28 and TRBJ2-7, the complete variable domain is DVKVTQSSRYLVKRTGEKVFLECVQDMDHENMFWYRQDPGLGLRLIYFSYDVKMKEKGDIPEGYSVSREKKERFSLILESASTNQTSMYLCASSRGPGPYEQYFGPGTRLTVT.